The sequence of this T cell receptor beta chain was determined in a study of graft-versus-host responses after intestinal transplantation. Study overall: Recipients received multivisceral, liver-intestinal, or isolated intestinal transplants. Anti-thymocyte globulin induction was given to all recipients, followed by tacrolimus and steroids for around 3 years.

Germline CDR1 is SGHAT and CDR2 is FQNNGV. Trimming pared 3 bases from V and 1 base from J, leaving 15 bases between. This CDR3 is 16 amino acids long. The study's findings and limits: Recipient-marrow GvH clones were detected, some having first appeared in ileum or blood. Patients who carried graft-donor T cell macrochimerism also had high graft-versus-host to host-versus-graft clonal ratios in their allografts.

Libraries were prepared by immunoSEQ multiplex PCR; TCRdb keeps only in-frame clonotypes and omits some of them. Here the sample spans around 100,000 clones, about 88% being singletons. In regard to this clone: Antigen: not known.

V gene TRBV11-2 combines with J gene TRBJ1-2; D might be TRBD1 (5 bases). This TCR was recovered from a human donor who received an intestinal transplant. The source material was unstimulated CD4+ T cells sorted from spleen or lymph node cells, sampled before intestinal transplant. CDR3 region: CASSFVEGRVNYGYTF. The CDR3 nucleotides read TGTGCCAGCAGCTTTGTAGAGGGCAGGGTTAACTATGGCTACACCTTC.